The T cell receptor (beta chain) under discussion was sequenced for a study of vaccination effects on CD4 cells after COVID-19. Notes on this clone: Its target is unknown.

Sequencing was performed with immunoSEQ multiplex PCR; in TCRdb, only in-frame clones are kept and a portion is missing. Of tens of thousands of clones in the sample, approximately 72% are singletons; the top ten hold about 18%. Antigen-specific CD4+ T cells were expanded (with viral peptide pools) by the ViraFEST assay ahead of sequencing. Following 10 days of culture, CD4+ T cells were isolated. From March to December 2020, the person had a SARS-CoV-2 infection that was confirmed by PCR. The clonotype originates from a human donor who had a prior SARS-CoV-2 infection. The sample here was CD4+ T cells from PBMCs cultured with HCoV-NL63 spike peptides, taken before COVID-19 vaccination.

The CDR3 region is CASSPSWTENTEAFF. DNA for the CDR3: TGCGCCAGCAGCCCCTCCTGGACAGAGAACACTGAAGCTTTCTTT. The J gene is TRBJ1-1, the V gene TRBV4-3, with TRBD1 as a possible D gene (6 bases). Germline CDR1 LGHNA, CDR2 YSLEER. V dropped 4 bases and J dropped 1 base, with 13 bases sitting between them. The CDR3 is 15 amino acids.